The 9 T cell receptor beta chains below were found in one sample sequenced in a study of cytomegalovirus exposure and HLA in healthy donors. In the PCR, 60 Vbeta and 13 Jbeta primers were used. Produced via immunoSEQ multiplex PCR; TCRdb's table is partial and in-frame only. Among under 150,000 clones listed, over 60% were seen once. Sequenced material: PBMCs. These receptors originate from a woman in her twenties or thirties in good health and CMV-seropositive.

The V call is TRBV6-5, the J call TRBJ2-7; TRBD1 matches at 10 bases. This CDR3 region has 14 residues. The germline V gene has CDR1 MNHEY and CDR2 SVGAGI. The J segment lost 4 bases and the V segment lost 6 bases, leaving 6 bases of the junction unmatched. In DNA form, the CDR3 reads TGTGCCAGCAGAGAGGACAGGGGGGGTTACGAGCAGTACTTC. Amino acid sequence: CASREDRGGYEQYF.

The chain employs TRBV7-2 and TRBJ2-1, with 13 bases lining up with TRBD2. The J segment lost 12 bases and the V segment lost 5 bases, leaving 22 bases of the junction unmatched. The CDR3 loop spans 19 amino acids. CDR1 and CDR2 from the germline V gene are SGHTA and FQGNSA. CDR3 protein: CASSPIRKLFGTSGDRQFF. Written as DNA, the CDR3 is TGTGCCAGCAGCCCTATCCGTAAGCTATTCGGGACTAGCGGGGATCGGCAGTTCTTC.

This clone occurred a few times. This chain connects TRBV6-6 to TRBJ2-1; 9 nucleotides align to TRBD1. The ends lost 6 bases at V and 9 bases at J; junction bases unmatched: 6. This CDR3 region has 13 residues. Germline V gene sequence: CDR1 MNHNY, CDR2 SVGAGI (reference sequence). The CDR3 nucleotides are TGTGCCAGCAGCCCGACAGGGGGGGCTGAGCAGTTCTTC. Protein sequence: CASSPTGGAEQFF.

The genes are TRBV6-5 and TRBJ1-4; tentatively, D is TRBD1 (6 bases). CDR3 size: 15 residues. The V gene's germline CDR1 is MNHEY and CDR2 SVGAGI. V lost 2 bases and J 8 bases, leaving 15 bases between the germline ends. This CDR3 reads CASSYGAGDGEKLFF. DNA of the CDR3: TGTGCCAGCAGTTACGGGGCAGGGGATGGCGAAAAACTGTTTTTT.

CDR3 residues: CASSPRAATRGTEAFF. The CDR3 DNA sequence: TGTGCCAGCAGCCCCCGAGCGGCAACGAGGGGGACTGAAGCTTTCTTT. The V call is TRBV7-9, the J call TRBJ1-1; D is possibly TRBD1 (6 bases). This CDR3 region has 16 residues. CDR1 and CDR2 (germline): SEHNR, FQNEAQ (reference sequence). V gave up 5 bases and J gave up 5 bases, with 21 bases separating them.

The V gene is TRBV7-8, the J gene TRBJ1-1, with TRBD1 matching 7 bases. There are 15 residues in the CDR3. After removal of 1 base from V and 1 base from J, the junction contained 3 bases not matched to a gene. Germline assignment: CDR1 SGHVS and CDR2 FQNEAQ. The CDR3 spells CASSLVGTANTEAFF. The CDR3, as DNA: TGTGCCAGCAGCTTAGTCGGGACAGCGAACACTGAAGCTTTCTTT. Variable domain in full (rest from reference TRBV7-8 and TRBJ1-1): GAGVSQSPRYKVAKRGQDVALRCDPISGHVSLFWYQQALGQGPEFLTYFQNEAQLDKSGLPSDRFFAERPEGSVSTLKIQRTQQEDSAVYLCASSLVGTANTEAFFGQGTRLTVV.

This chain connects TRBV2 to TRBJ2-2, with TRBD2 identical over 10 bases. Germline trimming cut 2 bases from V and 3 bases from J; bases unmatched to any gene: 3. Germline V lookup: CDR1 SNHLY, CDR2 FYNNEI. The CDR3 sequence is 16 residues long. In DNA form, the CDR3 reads TGTGCCAGCAGTGAACTAGCGGGGGAGGACACCGGGGAGCTGTTTTTT. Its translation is CASSELAGEDTGELFF. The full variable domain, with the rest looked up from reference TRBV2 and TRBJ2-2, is EPEVTQTPSHQVTQMGQEVILRCVPISNHLYFYWYRQILGQKVEFLVSFYNNEISEKSEIFDDQFSVERPDGSNFTLKIRSTKLEDSAMYFCASSELAGEDTGELFFGEGSRLTVL.

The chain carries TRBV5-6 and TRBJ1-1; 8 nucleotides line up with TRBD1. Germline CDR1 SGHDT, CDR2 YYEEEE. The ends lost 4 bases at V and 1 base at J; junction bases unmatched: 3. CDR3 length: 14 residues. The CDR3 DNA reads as TGTGCCAGCAGCCCCGACAGGGGGAACACTGAAGCTTTCTTT. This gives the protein CASSPDRGNTEAFF.

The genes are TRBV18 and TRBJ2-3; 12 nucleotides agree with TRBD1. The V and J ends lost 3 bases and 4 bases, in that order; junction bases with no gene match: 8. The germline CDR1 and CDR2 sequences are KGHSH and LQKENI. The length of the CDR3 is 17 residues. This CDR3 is CASSPRLGTGGPDTQYF. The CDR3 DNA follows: TGTGCCAGCTCACCTCGACTGGGGACAGGGGGCCCAGATACGCAGTATTTT.